The 7 T cell receptor beta chains below come from one sample, sequenced in a study of T cell repertoires in cytomegalovirus infection. MiXCR, applied by TCRdb to the reads, yields one record per CDR3 protein. The sample carries about 260,000 distinct CDR3 sequences, roughly an eighth recorded once. Specimen: PBMCs. These receptors came from a human donor in good health (CMV status not recorded). Some clones in this sample may be carry-over from other donors' samples.

This clonotype was counted many times. J is TRBJ1-6 and V is TRBV7-2; D call uncertain. Germline CDR1 reads SGHTA; CDR2 reads FQGNSA. Trimming shortened V by 6 bases and J by 7 bases, and 7 bases separated the two germline ends. The CDR3 extends over 12 amino acids. Written as DNA, the CDR3 is TGTGCCAGCAGTTACGCGAATTCACCCCTCCACTTT. Translation gives CASSYANSPLHF.

CDR3 sequence (DNA): TGTGCCAGCAGTTCGGGACAGCCAGAGACCCAGTACTTC. Its protein is CASSSGQPETQYF. The rearrangement links TRBV6-5 to TRBJ2-5; 7 positions match TRBD1. Germline V gives CDR1 MNHEY, CDR2 SVGAGI. V lost 4 bases and J lost 4; bases outside the gene matches: 3. CDR3 length: 13 amino acids.

This clonotype was seen a handful of times. The CDR3 DNA is TGTGCCAGCAGCACCCCCAGGACTAGCGGGGGTCAAGAGACCCAGTACTTC. Amino acids: CASSTPRTSGGQETQYF. This chain links TRBV9 with TRBJ2-5; 13 bases line up with TRBD2. V gave up 4 bases and J gave up 2 bases; unmatched junction bases: 8. This CDR3 region has 17 residues. CDR1 is SGDLS, CDR2 YYNGEE, per germline.

This clonotype was recorded at least ten times. V and J are TRBV11-3 and TRBJ2-1, with TRBD1 matching 9 bases. This CDR3 spans 15 amino acids. The ends lost 5 bases at V and 8 bases at J; junction bases unmatched: 10. Germline-derived CDR1 and CDR2 are SGHNT and YENEEA. CDR3 sequence (DNA): TGTGCCAGCAGCACCGGGACAGGGAAATTGGATGAGCAGTTCTTC. Amino acid sequence: CASSTGTGKLDEQFF. Using reference TRBV11-3 and TRBJ2-1 for the parts outside the CDR3, the full variable domain is EAGVVQSPRYKIIEKKQPVAFWCNPISGHNTLYWYLQNLGQGPELLIRYENEEAVDDSQLPKDRFSAERLKGVDSTLKIQPAELGDSAVYLCASSTGTGKLDEQFFGPGTRLTVL.

In this sample, this clonotype turned up many times. The gene calls are TRBV7-2 and TRBJ1-1; no definite D call. V shed 3 bases and J shed 6 bases, with 11 bases lying between them. The V gene's germline CDR1 is SGHTA and CDR2 FQGNSA. This CDR3 region has 13 residues. CDR3 DNA: TGTGCCAGCAGCTTTGACGTTAGCGCTGAAGCTTTCTTT. Translation gives CASSFDVSAEAFF.

This clonotype has ten or more counts. The genes are TRBV15 and TRBJ1-6; 8 positions match TRBD1. The CDR3 covers 16 residues. Germline CDR1 is LNHNV and CDR2 is YYDKDF (reference sequence). Trimming took 5 bases from V and 7 from J; bases not matched to a gene: 10. Here the CDR3 reads CATSPLDRVPNSPLHF. In DNA form, the CDR3 reads TGTGCCACCAGCCCGCTGGACAGGGTACCCAATTCACCCCTCCACTTT.

This chain connects TRBV25-1 to TRBJ2-3; 10 nucleotides agree with TRBD2. V was pared by 10 bases and J by 0 bases, with 13 bases of the junction left unmatched. From germline, CDR1 is MGHDK and CDR2 SYGVNS. The CDR3 contains 17 residues. CDR3 amino acids: CATSSLAGEISTDTQYF. The CDR3 DNA reads TGTGCCACAAGCAGTCTAGCGGGGGAGATTAGCACAGATACGCAGTATTTT.